This TCR beta chain derives from a study of cytomegalovirus exposure and HLA in healthy donors. Study results and caveats: The authors confirmed in vitro that three CMV-associated chains were specific for CMV antigens. By a later analysis, the bulk of CMV-associated TCR beta chains appeared HLA-restricted.

Turning to this clone: The antigen is not known.

The study ran its PCR with 60 Vbeta and 13 Jbeta primers. Sequencing was performed with immunoSEQ multiplex PCR; in TCRdb, only in-frame clones are kept and a portion is missing. The data contain approximately 170,000 clones, about 85% of them singletons. This sequence originates from a boy aged 2 to 9 in good health and CMV-seronegative. Sequenced input: PBMCs.

CDR3 loop: CASSQNRGAGNTIYF. The CDR3 DNA sequence: TGTGCCAGCAGCCAAAACAGGGGCGCTGGAAACACCATATATTTT. V usage is TRBV4-2 and J usage is TRBJ1-3, with 7 bases matching TRBD1. There are 15 residues in the CDR3. V dropped 2 bases and J dropped 2; count of bases not matched to a gene: 3. Germline values: CDR1 LGHNA, CDR2 YNFKEQ.